These 15 T cell receptor beta chains were sequenced from one sample in a study of shared clonotypes between healthy human individuals. The assay was immunoSEQ multiplex PCR, and TCRdb's table has in-frame clones only and misses some. Among around 990,000 clones listed, around three quarters were seen once. What was sequenced was memory CD4+ T cells from PBMCs. Regarding subset: CD45RA-negative fraction. These receptors originate from a man between 18 and 29 years old in good health. Some clones in this sample may be carry-over from other donors' samples.

V is TRBV30 and J is TRBJ2-7; D unresolved. Germline V gene data show CDR1 as GTSNPN and CDR2 as SVGIG (reference sequence). The CDR3 covers 10 residues. Trimming took 4 bases from V and 5 from J, leaving 6 bases between them. The CDR3 region has the DNA TGTGCCTGGAATGGTAACGAGCAGTACTTC. This sequence encodes CAWNGNEQYF. Using reference TRBV30 and TRBJ2-7 for the parts outside the CDR3, the full variable domain is SQTIHQWPATLVQPVGSPLSLECTVEGTSNPNLYWYRQAAGRGLQLLFYSVGIGQISSEVPQNLSASRPQDRQFILSSKKLLLSDSGFYLCAWNGNEQYFGPGTRLTVT.

This chain connects TRBV7-9 to TRBJ2-2; D gene ambiguous. CDR3 length: 15 amino acids. Per germline, CDR1 SEHNR and CDR2 FQNEAQ (reference sequence). V lost 0 bases and J lost 2, with 7 bases in between. The CDR3 is CASSLARPNTGELFF. In DNA form, the CDR3 reads TGTGCCAGCAGCTTAGCCCGCCCAAACACCGGGGAGCTGTTTTTT.

This rearrangement joins TRBV4-2 to TRBJ1-1, with no clear D. The CDR3 length is 13 residues. Per germline, CDR1 LGHNA and CDR2 YNFKEQ. Between the trimmed V and J ends, which lost 5 bases and 2 bases, there was a span of 9 bases. CDR3: CASSLVANTEAFF. The CDR3 nucleotides are TGTGCCAGCAGCTTAGTGGCAAACACTGAAGCTTTCTTT.

In nucleotides, the CDR3 is TGTGCCAGCTCAGGAGGGGGCGGTGGCTACACCTTC. This gives the protein CASSGGGGGYTF. The genes are TRBV18 and TRBJ1-2, with 7 bases aligning to TRBD1. With 5 bases clipped from V and 7 bases from J, the junction kept 4 bases outside the gene matches. In germline, CDR1 is KGHSH, CDR2 LQKENI. This CDR3 comprises 12 residues.

This sequence joins TRBV25-1 and TRBJ2-3; no firm D call. Between the trimmed V and J ends, which lost 4 bases and 6 bases, there was a span of 20 bases. Germline V lookup: CDR1 MGHDK, CDR2 SYGVNS. CDR3 length: 16 residues. CDR3 in amino acids: CASSVGYSSTTDTQYF. The CDR3 bases are TGTGCCAGCAGTGTTGGCTACAGTTCCACGACGGATACGCAGTATTTT.

CDR3: CASSVRPSSNTGELFF. As DNA, the CDR3 is TGTGCCAGCAGCGTCCGCCCTAGCTCGAACACCGGGGAGCTGTTTTTT. The chain uses TRBV9 and TRBJ2-2, with D perhaps matching TRBD2 (5 bases). This CDR3 is 16 amino acids long. Germline assignment: CDR1 SGDLS and CDR2 YYNGEE. With 2 bases removed from V and 0 bases from J, the gap between germline ends came to 11 bases.

This clone was detected only once. The CDR3, as DNA: TGTGCCCAAAGGGGCGGCAGGGGCGTATCCCTCCACTTT. This translates into CAQRGGRGVSLHF. The J gene is TRBJ1-6, the V gene TRBV30; TRBD1 is a possible D gene (6 bases). This CDR3 has 13 amino acids. The V end was cut by 8 bases, the J end by 14 bases, with 22 bases between. Per the germline V gene, CDR1 is GTSNPN and CDR2 is SVGIG (reference sequence).

The chain uses TRBV27 and TRBJ2-5; 12 bases line up with TRBD1. Per the germline V gene, CDR1 is MNHEY and CDR2 is SMNVEV (reference sequence). V lost 10 bases to trimming and J lost 5 bases; unmatched junction nucleotides: 8. This CDR3 contains 14 residues. The DNA of the CDR3 is TGTGCCACCCGCGGGACAGGGGGCCGGGAGACCCAGTACTTC. Translation gives CATRGTGGRETQYF.

This clone was recorded once. The chain joins TRBV11-2 to TRBJ2-1; D ambiguous. The CDR3 runs 14 residues. Germline V lookup: CDR1 SGHAT, CDR2 FQNNGV. V gave up 1 base and J gave up 4 bases, with 8 bases separating them. The CDR3 sequence is CASSLVVVYNEQFF. In DNA form, the CDR3 reads TGTGCCAGCAGCTTAGTCGTCGTATACAATGAGCAGTTCTTC.

This clone was counted a few times. The chain uses TRBV7-8 and TRBJ2-5, with D perhaps TRBD1 (6 bases). V was clipped by 6 bases and J by 6 bases, with 20 bases between them. The CDR3 has 15 residues. Germline CDR1 and CDR2: SGHVS and FQNEAQ. CDR3 loop: CASSFNGGPMQTQYF. The DNA for the CDR3 is TGTGCCAGCAGTTTTAATGGGGGCCCTATGCAGACCCAGTACTTC.

The gene calls are TRBV25-1 and TRBJ2-7; 11 bases are a match to TRBD2. Per germline, CDR1 MGHDK and CDR2 SYGVNS. Losses at the gene ends were 8 bases for V and 4 bases for J; bases not matched to a gene: 10. The CDR3 has 15 amino acids. This chain's CDR3 is CASRSDSGREYEQYF. CDR3 in DNA: TGTGCCAGCCGGAGCGATAGCGGGAGGGAGTACGAGCAGTACTTC.

This clone was seen a few times. This chain links TRBV6-1 with TRBJ1-5; D is unclear. The V and J ends lost 2 bases and 1 base respectively, with 9 bases between them. The CDR3 is 15 residues long. The germline gives CDR1 MNHNS, CDR2 SASEGT. In DNA form, the CDR3 reads TGTGCCAGCAGTGAAAACACGGGGAGCAATCAGCCCCAGCATTTT. It translates to CASSENTGSNQPQHF.

This chain connects TRBV2 to TRBJ1-2; D call uncertain. Trimming took 6 bases from V and 5 from J, leaving 10 bases between them. The germline gives CDR1 SNHLY, CDR2 FYNNEI. CDR3 length: 12 amino acids. CDR3 sequence reads: CASSAGLYGYTF. The CDR3 nucleotides read TGTGCCAGCAGCGCGGGTCTGTATGGCTACACCTTC.

V is TRBV5-5 and J is TRBJ2-7; 8 bases map to TRBD2. This CDR3 is 16 amino acids long. The J segment lost 3 bases and the V segment lost 0 bases, leaving 8 bases of the junction unmatched. Germline V gene sequence: CDR1 SGHKS, CDR2 YYEKEE (reference sequence). The CDR3 sequence: CASSLALAGGGYEQYF. DNA for the CDR3: TGTGCCAGCAGCTTGGCCCTCGCGGGAGGAGGCTACGAGCAGTACTTC.

This chain joins TRBV15 and TRBJ2-2; D is unresolved. CDR1 is LNHNV and CDR2 is YYDKDF in the germline V gene (reference sequence). This CDR3 contains 14 residues. V lost 0 bases, J lost 5 bases, and 7 bases lay in between. The CDR3 here is CATSRDFETGELFF. The DNA for the CDR3 is TGTGCCACCAGCAGAGATTTTGAAACCGGGGAGCTGTTTTTT.